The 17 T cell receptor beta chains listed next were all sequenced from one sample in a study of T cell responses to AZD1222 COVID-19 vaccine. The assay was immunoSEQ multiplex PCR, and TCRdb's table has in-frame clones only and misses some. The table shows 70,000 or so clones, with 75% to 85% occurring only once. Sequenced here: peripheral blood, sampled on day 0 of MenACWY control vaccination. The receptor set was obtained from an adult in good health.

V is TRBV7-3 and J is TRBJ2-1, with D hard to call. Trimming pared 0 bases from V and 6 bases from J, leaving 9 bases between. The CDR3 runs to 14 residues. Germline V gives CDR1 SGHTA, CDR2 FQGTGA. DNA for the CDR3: TGTGCCAGCAGCTTAACGTCCGGCAGCAATGAGCAGTTCTTC. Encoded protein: CASSLTSGSNEQFF.

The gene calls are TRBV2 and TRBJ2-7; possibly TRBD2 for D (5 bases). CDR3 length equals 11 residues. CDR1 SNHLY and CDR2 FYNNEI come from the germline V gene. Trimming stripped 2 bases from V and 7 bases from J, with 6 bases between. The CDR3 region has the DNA TGTGCCAGCAGTGAACGGAGGGAGCAGTACTTC. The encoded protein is CASSERREQYF.

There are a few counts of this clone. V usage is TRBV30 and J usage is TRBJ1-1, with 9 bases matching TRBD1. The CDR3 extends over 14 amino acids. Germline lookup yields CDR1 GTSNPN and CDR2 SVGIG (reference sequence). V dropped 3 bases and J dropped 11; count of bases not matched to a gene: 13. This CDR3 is CAWSPGTGINRAFF. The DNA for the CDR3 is TGTGCCTGGAGCCCCGGGACAGGGATTAATCGGGCTTTCTTT. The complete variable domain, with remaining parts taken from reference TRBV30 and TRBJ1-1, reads SQTIHQWPATLVQPVGSPLSLECTVEGTSNPNLYWYRQAAGRGLQLLFYSVGIGQISSEVPQNLSASRPQDRQFILSSKKLLLSDSGFYLCAWSPGTGINRAFFGQGTRLTVV.

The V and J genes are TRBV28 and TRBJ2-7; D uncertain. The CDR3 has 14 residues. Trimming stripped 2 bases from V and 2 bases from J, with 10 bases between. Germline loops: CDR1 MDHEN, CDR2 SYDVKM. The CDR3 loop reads CASSLHAGPYEQYF. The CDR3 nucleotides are TGTGCCAGCAGTTTACACGCTGGTCCCTACGAGCAGTACTTC. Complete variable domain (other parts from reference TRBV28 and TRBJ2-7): DVKVTQSSRYLVKRTGEKVFLECVQDMDHENMFWYRQDPGLGLRLIYFSYDVKMKEKGDIPEGYSVSREKKERFSLILESASTNQTSMYLCASSLHAGPYEQYFGPGTRLTVT.

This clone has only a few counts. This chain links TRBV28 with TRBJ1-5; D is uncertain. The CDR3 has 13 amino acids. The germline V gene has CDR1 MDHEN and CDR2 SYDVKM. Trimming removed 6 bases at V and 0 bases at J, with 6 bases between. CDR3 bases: TGTGCCAGCAGGATATATAGCAATCAGCCCCAGCATTTT. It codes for CASRIYSNQPQHF.

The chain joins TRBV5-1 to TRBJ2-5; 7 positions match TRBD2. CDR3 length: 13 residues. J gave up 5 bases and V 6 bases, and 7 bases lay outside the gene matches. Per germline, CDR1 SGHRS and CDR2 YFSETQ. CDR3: CASTPGGLETQYF. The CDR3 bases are TGCGCCAGCACCCCGGGGGGTTTGGAGACCCAGTACTTC.

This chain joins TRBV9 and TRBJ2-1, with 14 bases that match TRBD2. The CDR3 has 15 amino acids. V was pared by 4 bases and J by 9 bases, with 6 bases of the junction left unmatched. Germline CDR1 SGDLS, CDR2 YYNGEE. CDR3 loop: CASSLGLAGEGEQFF. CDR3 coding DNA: TGTGCCAGCAGCTTGGGACTAGCGGGAGAGGGTGAGCAGTTCTTC.

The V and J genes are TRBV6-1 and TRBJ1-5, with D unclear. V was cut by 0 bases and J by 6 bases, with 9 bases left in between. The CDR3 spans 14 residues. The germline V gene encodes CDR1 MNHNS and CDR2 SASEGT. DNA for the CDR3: TGTGCCAGCAGTGAAGCGCCCGGTTTTCAGCCCCAGCATTTT. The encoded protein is CASSEAPGFQPQHF.

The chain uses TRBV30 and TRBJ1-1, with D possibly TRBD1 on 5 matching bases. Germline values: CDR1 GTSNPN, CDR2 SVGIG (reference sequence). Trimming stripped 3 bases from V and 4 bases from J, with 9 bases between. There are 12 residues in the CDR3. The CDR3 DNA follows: TGTGCCTGGAGGGGGCTGGCCACTGAAGCTTTCTTT. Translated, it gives CAWRGLATEAFF.

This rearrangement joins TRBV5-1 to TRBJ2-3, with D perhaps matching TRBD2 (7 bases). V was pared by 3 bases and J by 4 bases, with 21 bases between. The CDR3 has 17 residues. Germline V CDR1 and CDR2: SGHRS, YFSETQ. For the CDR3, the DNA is TGCGCCAGCAGCTACAACCCTGGCGGGGGCGCGTCAGATACGCAGTATTTT. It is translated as CASSYNPGGGASDTQYF. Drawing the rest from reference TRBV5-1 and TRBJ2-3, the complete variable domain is KAGVTQTPRYLIKTRGQQVTLSCSPISGHRSVSWYQQTPGQGLQFLFEYFSETQRNKGNFPGRFSGRQFSNSRSEMNVSTLELGDSALYLCASSYNPGGGASDTQYFGPGTRLTVL.

This CDR3 reads CASSAFAGTGLSGANVLTF. CDR3 DNA sequence: TGTGCCAGCAGTGCCTTTGCCGGGACAGGCCTGTCCGGGGCCAACGTCCTGACTTTC. The gene calls are TRBV28 and TRBJ2-6, with TRBD1 identical over 8 bases. The junction had 16 bases not matched to a gene; V was cut back by 5 bases and J by 4 bases. The germline V gene has CDR1 MDHEN and CDR2 SYDVKM. CDR3 length: 19 amino acids.

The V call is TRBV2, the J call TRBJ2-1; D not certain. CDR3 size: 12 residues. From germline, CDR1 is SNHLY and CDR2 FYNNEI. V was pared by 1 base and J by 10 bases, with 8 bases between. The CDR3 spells CASSEEELEQFF. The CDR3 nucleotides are TGTGCCAGCAGTGAAGAGGAATTGGAGCAGTTCTTC.

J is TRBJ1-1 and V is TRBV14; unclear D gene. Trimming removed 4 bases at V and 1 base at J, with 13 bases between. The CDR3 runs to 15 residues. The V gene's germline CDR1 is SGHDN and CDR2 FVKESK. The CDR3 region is CASSRFTATNTEAFF. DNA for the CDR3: TGTGCCAGCAGCCGATTCACCGCGACGAACACTGAAGCTTTCTTT.

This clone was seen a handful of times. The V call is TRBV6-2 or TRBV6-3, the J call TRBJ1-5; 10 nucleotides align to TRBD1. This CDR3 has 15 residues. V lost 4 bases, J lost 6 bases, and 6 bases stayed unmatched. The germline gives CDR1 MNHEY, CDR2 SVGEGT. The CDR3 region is CASSSRQGAVQPQHF. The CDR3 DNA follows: TGTGCCAGCAGTTCGCGACAGGGGGCAGTTCAGCCCCAGCATTTT.

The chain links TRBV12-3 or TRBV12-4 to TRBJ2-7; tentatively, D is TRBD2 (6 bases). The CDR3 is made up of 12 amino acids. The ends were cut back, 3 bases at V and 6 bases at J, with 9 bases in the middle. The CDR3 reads CASSFPTSEQYF. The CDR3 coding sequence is TGTGCCAGCAGTTTTCCGACTAGCGAGCAGTACTTC.

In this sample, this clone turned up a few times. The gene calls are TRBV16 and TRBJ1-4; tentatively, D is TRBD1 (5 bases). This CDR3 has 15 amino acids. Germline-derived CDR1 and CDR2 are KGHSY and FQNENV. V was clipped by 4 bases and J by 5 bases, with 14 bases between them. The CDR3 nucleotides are TGTGCCAGCAGCCCCTCCGGGGGGAGAAATGAAAAACTGTTTTTT. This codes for CASSPSGGRNEKLFF.

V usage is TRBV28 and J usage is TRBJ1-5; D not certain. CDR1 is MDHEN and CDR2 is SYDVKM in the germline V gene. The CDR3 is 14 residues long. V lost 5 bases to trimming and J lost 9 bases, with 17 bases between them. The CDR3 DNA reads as TGTGCCAGCAGTAGGAACGGGAACTTTTTGCCCCAGCATTTT. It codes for CASSRNGNFLPQHF.